The sequence of this T cell receptor (beta chain) was determined in a study of immune reconstitution after stem cell transplant in scleroderma. This clonotype was detected only a few times. Each CDR3 protein is one row after TCRdb ran MiXCR on the RT-PCR reads. Among 5,000 or so distinct CDR3 sequences listed, approximately 8.7% were seen once. The germline V gene encodes CDR1 GTSNPN and CDR2 SVGIG (reference sequence). The CDR3 runs to 13 residues. The V end lost 0 bases, the J end lost 1 base, and 6 bases lay between the germline ends. Sampling was conducted before or after autologous hematopoietic stem cell transplantation (not recorded which). The sequence was obtained from a male donor with systemic sclerosis. The rearrangement links TRBV30 to TRBJ1-1; D remains ambiguous. The CDR3 protein is CAWSVHQNTEAFF. The DNA of the CDR3 is TGTGCCTGGAGTGTACATCAGAACACTGAAGCTTTCTTT.